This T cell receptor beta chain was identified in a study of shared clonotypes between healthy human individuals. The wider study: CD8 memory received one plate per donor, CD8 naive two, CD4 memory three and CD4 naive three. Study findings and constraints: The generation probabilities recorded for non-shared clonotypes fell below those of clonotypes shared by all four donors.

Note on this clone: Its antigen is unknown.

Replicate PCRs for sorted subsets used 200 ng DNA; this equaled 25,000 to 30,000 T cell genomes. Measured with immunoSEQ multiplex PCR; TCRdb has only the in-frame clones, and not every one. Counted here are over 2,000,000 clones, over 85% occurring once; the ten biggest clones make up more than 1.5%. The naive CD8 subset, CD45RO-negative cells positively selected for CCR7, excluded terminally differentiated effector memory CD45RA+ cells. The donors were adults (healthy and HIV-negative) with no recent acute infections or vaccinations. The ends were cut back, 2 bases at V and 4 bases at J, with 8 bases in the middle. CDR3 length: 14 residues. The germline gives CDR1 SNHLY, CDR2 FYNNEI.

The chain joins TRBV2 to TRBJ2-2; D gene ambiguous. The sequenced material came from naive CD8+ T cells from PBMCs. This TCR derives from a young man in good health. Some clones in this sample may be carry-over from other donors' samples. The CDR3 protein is CASSELTGTGELFF. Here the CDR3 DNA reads TGTGCCAGCAGTGAACTTACGGGCACCGGGGAGCTGTTTTTT.